These 23 T cell receptor beta chains originate from one sample sequenced in a study of blood T cell repertoires in COVID-19. Clones were sequenced by immunoSEQ multiplex PCR, and TCRdb holds only the in-frame ones, with some missing. The repertoire holds about 180,000 clones, with roughly four fifths as singletons. The material sequenced was peripheral blood. All receptors derive from a human donor in a cohort sampled during active COVID-19.

This clone has only a few counts. The chain links TRBV19 to TRBJ1-2; D might be TRBD1 (6 bases). The germline V gene encodes CDR1 LNHDA and CDR2 SQIVND (reference sequence). V dropped 4 bases and J dropped 5 bases, with 11 bases sitting between them. The CDR3 extends over 13 amino acids. The CDR3 DNA sequence: TGTGCCAGTAGTAGACAGGTGCAATATGGCTACACCTTC. This translates into CASSRQVQYGYTF.

In its sample, this clone was seen once. The CDR3 DNA sequence: TGTGCCAGCAGTACTCCGGGACAGGGATATGGCTACACCTTC. The encoded protein is CASSTPGQGYGYTF. This chain links TRBV6-5 with TRBJ1-2; 9 bases line up with TRBD1. Germline V gene lookup returns CDR1 MNHEY and CDR2 SVGAGI. V dropped 5 bases and J dropped 5; count of bases not matched to a gene: 6. CDR3 length: 14 residues.

V usage is TRBV11-2 and J usage is TRBJ2-3, with 12 bases aligning to TRBD2. CDR1 is SGHAT and CDR2 is FQNNGV in the germline V gene. The CDR3 extends over 16 amino acids. Trimming removed 4 bases from V and 1 base from J; junction bases left unmatched: 3. This CDR3 is CASSWSSGGGTDTQYF. The CDR3 DNA reads TGTGCCAGCAGCTGGTCTAGCGGGGGGGGCACAGATACGCAGTATTTT. The whole variable domain, filled in from reference TRBV11-2 and TRBJ2-3, reads EAGVAQSPRYKIIEKRQSVAFWCNPISGHATLYWYQQILGQGPKLLIQFQNNGVVDDSQLPKDRFSAERLKGVDSTLKIQPAKLEDSAVYLCASSWSSGGGTDTQYFGPGTRLTVL.

V usage is TRBV5-1 and J usage is TRBJ1-1, with 8 bases aligning to TRBD1. The CDR3 consists of 14 residues. From germline, CDR1 is SGHRS and CDR2 YFSETQ. Trimming took 0 bases from V and 3 from J; bases not matched to a gene: 1. CDR3: CASSLEDRDTEAFF. DNA for the CDR3: TGCGCCAGCAGCTTGGAGGACAGGGACACTGAAGCTTTCTTT.

This sequence joins TRBV5-4 and TRBJ1-2; D gene uncertain. The CDR3 totals 15 residues. The ends were cut back, 4 bases at V and 2 bases at J, with 15 bases in the middle. Germline V CDR1 and CDR2: SGHNT, YYREEE (reference sequence). The CDR3 here is CASSTRAALNYGYTF. In nucleotides, the CDR3 is TGTGCCAGCAGCACCAGAGCAGCGTTAAACTATGGCTACACCTTC.

This clone appeared once. This chain connects TRBV11-3 to TRBJ2-3; D may be TRBD1 (6 bases). The CDR3 length is 13 residues. Germline loops: CDR1 SGHNT, CDR2 YENEEA. V was shortened by 6 bases and J by 5 bases, with 12 bases between the two germline ends. CDR3 in amino acids: CASSERGIDTQYF. CDR3 DNA sequence: TGTGCCAGCAGTGAGAGGGGGATAGATACGCAGTATTTT.

The chain employs TRBV20-1 and TRBJ2-4; D is perhaps TRBD2 (6 bases). V was trimmed by 3 bases and J by 0 bases, leaving 12 bases between them. CDR1 is DFQATT, CDR2 SNEGSKA, per germline (reference sequence). CDR3 length: 15 amino acids. For the CDR3, the DNA is TGCAGTGCTAGTGGAGGGAAATTAGCCAAAAACATTCAGTACTTC. Translating it yields CSASGGKLAKNIQYF.

The gene calls are TRBV5-6 and TRBJ2-7, with 9 bases matching TRBD1. V lost 3 bases, J lost 5 bases, and 6 bases stayed unmatched. CDR1 and CDR2 from the germline V gene are SGHDT and YYEEEE. The CDR3 loop spans 14 amino acids. In DNA form, the CDR3 reads TGTGCCAGCAGCTGGGGGACAGGGAACAACGAGCAGTACTTC. Amino acid sequence: CASSWGTGNNEQYF. Full variable domain (remainder filled in from reference TRBV5-6 and TRBJ2-7): DAGVTQSPTHLIKTRGQQVTLRCSPKSGHDTVSWYQQALGQGPQFIFQYYEEEERQRGNFPDRFSGHQFPNYSSELNVNALLLGDSALYLCASSWGTGNNEQYFGPGTRLTVT.

The J gene is TRBJ1-1, the V gene TRBV6-5; 7 bases map to TRBD1. V trimming: 7 bases; J trimming: 3 bases; junction bases outside the gene matches: 5. This CDR3 is 13 amino acids long. The germline CDR1 and CDR2 sequences are MNHEY and SVGAGI. The DNA for the CDR3 is TGTGCCAGCACTAAGACAGGGTACACTGAAGCTTTCTTT. This sequence encodes CASTKTGYTEAFF.

This clone appeared once. DNA of the CDR3: TGTGCCAGCAGTCAGACAGGGGGACCCTACGAGCAGTACTTC. Residues: CASSQTGGPYEQYF. The rearrangement uses TRBV27 and TRBJ2-7; TRBD1 agrees at 9 bases. Trimming at V came to 5 bases and at J to 2 bases, leaving 4 bases not matched to a gene. Germline V lookup: CDR1 MNHEY, CDR2 SMNVEV (reference sequence). There are 14 residues in the CDR3.

This rearrangement joins TRBV27 to TRBJ2-2, with 7 nucleotides matching TRBD1. Germline V lookup: CDR1 MNHEY, CDR2 SMNVEV (reference sequence). J gave up 4 bases and V 5 bases, and 10 bases lay outside the gene matches. This CDR3 is 16 amino acids long. CDR3 DNA: TGTGCCAGCAGTACACAAACTACAGGGGTCACCGGGGAGCTGTTTTTT. This translates into CASSTQTTGVTGELFF.

This chain links TRBV5-5 with TRBJ2-5; 7 bases line up with TRBD1. This CDR3 has 16 residues. J was trimmed by 1 base and V by 0 bases; bases with no gene match: 6. CDR1 and CDR2 (germline): SGHKS, YYEKEE (reference sequence). DNA of the CDR3: TGTGCCAGCAGCTTGGCAGGGGGAGCCAGCCAAGAGACCCAGTACTTC. It translates to CASSLAGGASQETQYF. The full variable domain, in which reference TRBV5-5 and TRBJ2-5 provide the parts outside the CDR3, is DAGVTQSPTHLIKTRGQQVTLRCSPISGHKSVSWYQQVLGQGPQFIFQYYEKEERGRGNFPDRFSARQFPNYSSELNVNALLLGDSALYLCASSLAGGASQETQYFGPGTRLLVL.

V usage is TRBV6-5 and J usage is TRBJ1-1; the match to TRBD1 covers 12 bases. The ends lost 2 bases at V and 3 bases at J; junction bases unmatched: 4. There are 16 residues in the CDR3. CDR1 MNHEY and CDR2 SVGAGI come from the germline V gene. DNA for the CDR3: TGTGCCAGCAGTTACGGGACAGGGGGCGCATACACTGAAGCTTTCTTT. It is translated as CASSYGTGGAYTEAFF.

This clone was recorded a few times. The V call is TRBV7-9, the J call TRBJ2-1, with 10 bases that match TRBD1. V lost 1 base and J lost 4; bases outside the gene matches: 4. Germline V gene data show CDR1 as SEHNR and CDR2 as FQNEAQ (reference sequence). The CDR3 sequence is 16 residues long. DNA of the CDR3: TGTGCCAGCAGCTTAGGGGGACAGGGGAGGTACAATGAGCAGTTCTTC. It specifies CASSLGGQGRYNEQFF.

The chain carries TRBV3-1 (or the pseudogene TRBV3-2) and TRBJ2-1; 7 bases are shared with TRBD1. The CDR3 is 14 amino acids. V lost 1 base and J lost 6; bases outside the gene matches: 3. Germline-derived CDR1 and CDR2 are LGHDT and YNNKEL (reference sequence). CDR3 coding DNA: TGTGCCAGCAGCCAAGCAGACAGGGTCAATGAGCAGTTCTTC. Its protein is CASSQADRVNEQFF.

The chain combines TRBV6-1 with TRBJ2-7; D gene unclear. V lost 0 bases to trimming and J lost 0 bases, with 12 bases between them. The CDR3 length is 16 residues. Germline V gene lookup returns CDR1 MNHNS and CDR2 SASEGT. The CDR3 nucleotides are TGTGCCAGCAGTGAAGCTTTGGCAGTCCCCTCCTACGAGCAGTACTTC. Translating it yields CASSEALAVPSYEQYF.

This chain joins TRBV5-4 and TRBJ2-3; maybe TRBD1 (6 bases). Germline V gene data show CDR1 as SGHNT and CDR2 as YYREEE (reference sequence). V gave up 3 bases and J gave up 2 bases, with 10 bases separating them. This CDR3 comprises 14 residues. The CDR3 is CASSSDSYTDTQYF. Here the CDR3 DNA reads TGTGCCAGCAGCTCGGACAGCTACACAGATACGCAGTATTTT.

J is TRBJ2-5 and V is TRBV5-8; 9 bases align to TRBD2. Trimming removed 2 bases from V and 3 bases from J; junction bases left unmatched: 5. The germline CDR1 and CDR2 sequences are SGHTS and YDEGEE. The CDR3 has 15 residues. For the CDR3, the DNA is TGTGCCAGCAGCTTTAGCGGGGGATTCAAAGAGACCCAGTACTTC. Residues: CASSFSGGFKETQYF.

The chain links TRBV10-2 to TRBJ1-2; D remains unclear. From germline, CDR1 is WSHSY and CDR2 SAAADI. With 4 bases removed from V and 5 bases from J, the gap between germline ends came to 20 bases. This CDR3 contains 16 residues. The CDR3 DNA reads as TGCGCCAGCAGTGTTGATGTTTCCACGGGGATATATGGCTACACCTTC. Amino acids: CASSVDVSTGIYGYTF.

V usage is TRBV7-8 and J usage is TRBJ2-5, with D hard to call. This CDR3 has 12 residues. V shed 5 bases and J shed 4 bases, with 8 bases lying between them. Germline CDR1 SGHVS, CDR2 FQNEAQ. CDR3 loop: CASSPYGETQYF. The CDR3 DNA follows: TGTGCCAGCAGCCCATACGGAGAGACCCAGTACTTC.

The chain joins TRBV2 to TRBJ2-1; TRBD2 agrees at 10 bases. The J segment lost 1 base and the V segment lost 5 bases, leaving 8 bases of the junction unmatched. The CDR3 length is 17 residues. Germline CDR1 reads SNHLY; CDR2 reads FYNNEI. The CDR3 nucleotides read TGTGCCAGCAGTCGAAGCGGGGGGGCGGGGTCCTACAATGAGCAGTTCTTC. It specifies CASSRSGGAGSYNEQFF.

This clone was seen once. This rearrangement joins TRBV7-9 to TRBJ2-3; D is perhaps TRBD2 (5 bases). Trimming shortened V by 1 base and J by 0 bases, and 11 bases separated the two germline ends. The germline gives CDR1 SEHNR, CDR2 FQNEAQ (reference sequence). This CDR3 spans 16 amino acids. In DNA, the CDR3 is TGTGCCAGCAGCTTAGTGCGGCTAGCTAGCACAGATACGCAGTATTTT. It codes for CASSLVRLASTDTQYF.

The chain couples TRBV19 to TRBJ2-7, with TRBD1 identical over 7 bases. With 10 bases clipped from V and 4 bases from J, the junction kept 10 bases outside the gene matches. Germline loops: CDR1 LNHDA, CDR2 SQIVND (reference sequence). The CDR3 contains 13 residues. The CDR3 region has the DNA TGTGCCACAAGACAGGGTCAAGAGTACGAGCAGTACTTC. This codes for CATRQGQEYEQYF. Combining the CDR3 with reference TRBV19 and TRBJ2-7 gives the whole variable domain DGGITQSPKYLFRKEGQNVTLSCEQNLNHDAMYWYRQDPGQGLRLIYYSQIVNDFQKGDIAEGYSVSREKKESFPLTVTSAQKNPTAFYLCATRQGQEYEQYFGPGTRLTVT.